Presented here are 9 T cell receptor beta chains from one specimen sequenced in a study of blood T cell repertoires in COVID-19. Libraries were prepared by immunoSEQ multiplex PCR; TCRdb keeps only in-frame clonotypes and omits some of them. The sample lists 70,000 to 80,000 clones, around 86% occurring once. Sequencing used peripheral blood. The receptors derive from a woman aged 55-69 years with acute or convalescent COVID-19.

On this clone: Other DNA sequences from this sample encode an identical CDR3 as well. V usage is TRBV6-1 and J usage is TRBJ1-1; no definite D call. The CDR3 spans 13 residues. V was pared by 0 bases and J by 4 bases, with 6 bases between. The germline V gene has CDR1 MNHNS and CDR2 SASEGT. The CDR3 region is CASSEARGTEAFF. The CDR3 DNA reads as TGTGCCAGCAGTGAAGCGAGAGGCACTGAAGCTTTCTTT.

The chain uses TRBV7-2 and TRBJ2-1; weak D call: TRBD2 (7 bases). The CDR3 is 14 amino acids. The germline V gene encodes CDR1 SGHTA and CDR2 FQGNSA. Trimming shortened V by 11 bases and J by 2 bases, and 16 bases separated the two germline ends. This CDR3 reads CAARVGGAYNEQFF. The CDR3 DNA follows: TGTGCCGCGAGGGTAGGGGGGGCCTACAATGAGCAGTTCTTC.

V and J are TRBV13 and TRBJ2-3, with TRBD2 matching over 11 bases. Unmatched junction bases numbered 6, after V lost 5 bases and J lost 5 bases. The CDR3 loop spans 15 amino acids. Germline CDR1 PRHDT, CDR2 FYEKMQ (reference sequence). The CDR3 region is CASSLGTSGLDTQYF. The CDR3 bases are TGTGCCAGCAGCCTTGGGACTAGCGGATTAGATACGCAGTATTTT.

The chain links TRBV5-5 to TRBJ1-5; D gene ambiguous. The germline V and J ends were trimmed by 0 bases and 5 bases, with 6 bases remaining between them. The CDR3 spans 13 residues. The V gene's germline CDR1 is SGHKS and CDR2 YYEKEE (reference sequence). The DNA for the CDR3 is TGTGCCAGCAGCTTGGCGTCCCATCAGCCCCAGCATTTT. Translating gives CASSLASHQPQHF.

The J gene is TRBJ1-1, the V gene TRBV5-5; possibly TRBD1 for D (6 bases). This CDR3 contains 13 residues. V lost 5 bases and J lost 3, with 11 bases in between. Germline V gives CDR1 SGHKS, CDR2 YYEKEE (reference sequence). The CDR3 DNA reads as TGTGCCAGCAGACTAAGGACAGACACTGAAGCTTTCTTT. Its translation: CASRLRTDTEAFF.

V gene TRBV6-5 combines with J gene TRBJ1-5; D is uncertain. From germline, CDR1 is MNHEY and CDR2 SVGAGI. V was cut by 5 bases and J by 5 bases, with 10 bases left in between. The CDR3 contains 13 residues. The CDR3 coding sequence is TGTGCCAGCAGTCGGGTCGGGGATCAGCCCCAGCATTTT. This codes for CASSRVGDQPQHF.

The CDR3 reads CASTIRGRTDTQYF. CDR3 DNA: TGTGCCAGCACCATTAGAGGGAGAACAGATACGCAGTATTTT. The chain recombines TRBV11-2 with TRBJ2-3; tentatively, D is TRBD2 (5 bases). The V gene lost 7 bases and the J gene lost 3 bases, with 14 bases spanning the gap. Germline V CDR1 and CDR2: SGHAT, FQNNGV. The CDR3 totals 14 residues. Full variable domain (rest looked up from reference TRBV11-2 and TRBJ2-3): EAGVAQSPRYKIIEKRQSVAFWCNPISGHATLYWYQQILGQGPKLLIQFQNNGVVDDSQLPKDRFSAERLKGVDSTLKIQPAKLEDSAVYLCASTIRGRTDTQYFGPGTRLTVL.

The V gene is TRBV6-5, the J gene TRBJ1-1; D call uncertain. There are 12 residues in the CDR3. Trimming left V 6 bases short and J 7 bases short, with 12 bases between. CDR1 is MNHEY, CDR2 SVGAGI, per germline. CDR3 region: CASRNSGSEAFF. The CDR3 DNA sequence: TGTGCCAGCAGGAATTCCGGGAGTGAAGCTTTCTTT.

The chain employs TRBV6-5 and TRBJ2-6, with TRBD1 matching 8 bases. Unmatched junction bases numbered 5, after V lost 9 bases and J lost 4 bases. This CDR3 region has 14 residues. Germline V CDR1 and CDR2: MNHEY, SVGAGI. The CDR3 sequence is CASIQGAGANVLTF. The CDR3 coding sequence is TGTGCCAGTATTCAGGGGGCCGGGGCCAACGTCCTGACTTTC.